This TCR beta chain was identified in a study of OX40 agonist ivuxolimab in advanced cancers. Across the whole study: Those enrolled were 82.7% male, with a mean age of about 66 years and ages from about 20 to 90.

This clone was observed once. What it binds is unknown. Study findings and constraints: Averaging showed that CD8+ T cells had more expanded clones than CD4+ did.

The data were produced by immunoSEQ multiplex PCR, yet TCRdb's version contains in-frame clones alone and is incomplete. The table includes some 74,000 clones, 85% detected once. V was clipped by 4 bases and J by 2 bases, with 15 bases between them. The germline gives CDR1 LGHNT, CDR2 FRNRAP. This CDR3 comprises 16 residues. The receptor's source is an adult with an advanced solid tumor such as melanoma, head and neck, liver or kidney cancer. The material was CD4+ or CD8+ T cells sorted from blood, obtained in a trial of the OX40 agonist ivuxolimab. The gene calls are TRBV12-5 and TRBJ2-1, with D perhaps matching TRBD2 (5 bases). CDR3 amino acids: CASGSLPGGAYNEQFF. The DNA for the CDR3 is TGTGCTAGTGGTTCCCTTCCCGGAGGCGCCTACAATGAGCAGTTCTTC.